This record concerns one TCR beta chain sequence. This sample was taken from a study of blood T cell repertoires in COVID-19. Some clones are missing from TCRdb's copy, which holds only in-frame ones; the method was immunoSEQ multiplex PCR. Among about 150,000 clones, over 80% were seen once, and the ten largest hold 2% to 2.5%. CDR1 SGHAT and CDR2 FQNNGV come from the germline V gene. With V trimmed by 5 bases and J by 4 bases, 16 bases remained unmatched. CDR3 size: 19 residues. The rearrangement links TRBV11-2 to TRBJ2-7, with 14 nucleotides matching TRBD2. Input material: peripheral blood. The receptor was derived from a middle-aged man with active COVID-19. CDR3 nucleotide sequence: TGTGCCAGCAGCGGGCGGGGGACTAGCGGGGGCCCGAAGGGATACGAGCAGTACTTC. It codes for CASSGRGTSGGPKGYEQYF. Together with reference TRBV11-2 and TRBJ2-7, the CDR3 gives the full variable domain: EAGVAQSPRYKIIEKRQSVAFWCNPISGHATLYWYQQILGQGPKLLIQFQNNGVVDDSQLPKDRFSAERLKGVDSTLKIQPAKLEDSAVYLCASSGRGTSGGPKGYEQYFGPGTRLTVT.